This T cell receptor beta chain was observed in a study of T cell repertoires in ileal Crohn's disease. Regarding the study as a whole: Postoperative endoscopy occurred within one year, median approximately 7.5 months.

Concerning this clone itself: Its target is unknown.

Per sample, roughly 0.5 micrograms of biopsy DNA were TCRB immunosequenced. TCRdb keeps only in-frame clones here, not all; method: immunoSEQ multiplex PCR. The table records around 1,600 clones, approximately 90% of them present only once. The length of the CDR3 is 14 residues. CDR1 is SGDLS, CDR2 YYNGEE, per germline. Trimming removed 0 bases from V and 4 bases from J, with 10 bases in between. Regarding time point: neoterminal ileum biopsy at postoperative endoscopy, about 6 months after surgery. The sequencing input was ileal tissue. This rearrangement joins TRBV9 to TRBJ2-5; no reliable D call. The clonotype originates from an adult with Crohn's disease. The CDR3 DNA sequence: TGTGCCAGCAGCGTAGAAACGGGCATAGAGACCCAGTACTTC. Translation gives CASSVETGIETQYF.